The TCR beta chain described here comes from a study of CXCR3-negative and CXCR3-positive naive CD8 T cells. Study as a whole: Cumulative TRB read yield was some 140 million, averaging about 1.5 +/- 0.3 million per library. Whole-study findings and limits: CXCR3-positive naive cells had more hydrophobic TRB CDR3s than CXCR3-negative naive cells. Sequencing showed both naive subsets with comparably high diversity, and memory CD8+ cells much lower.

The CDR3 spans 15 residues. The germline CDR1 and CDR2 sequences are SGHDN and FVKESK. Comments on this clonotype: Its antigen remains unknown.

Naive cells were sorted as CD45RO-, CCR7+, CD27+ and CD95-. UMI labels and 5' RACE were used to prepare the TRB cDNA libraries. TCRdb derives one entry per CDR3 protein from the 5' RACE reads, leaving out DNA. Seen in this sample are over 100,000 distinct CDR3 sequences; the ten most common clones hold over 0.35%. The sample comprised naive CXCR3+ CD8+ T cells from blood. Described subset: CD45RO-CCR7+CD27+CD95- naive CD8+ T cells expressing CXCR3 (TNR3+). The TCR comes from a human donor in good health. Some clones in this sample may be carry-over from other donors' samples. This rearrangement joins TRBV14 to TRBJ1-4; TCRdb reports TRBD1, a call that lacks DNA to check it against. CDR3: CASSEDRGLEEKLVF.